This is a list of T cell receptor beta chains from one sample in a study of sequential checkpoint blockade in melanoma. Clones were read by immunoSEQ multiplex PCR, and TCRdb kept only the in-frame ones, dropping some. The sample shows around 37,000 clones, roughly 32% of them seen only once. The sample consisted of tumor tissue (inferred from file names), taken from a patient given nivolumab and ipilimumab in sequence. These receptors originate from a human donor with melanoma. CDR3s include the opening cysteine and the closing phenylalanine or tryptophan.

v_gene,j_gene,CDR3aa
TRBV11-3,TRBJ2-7,CASSWDRGVYEQYF
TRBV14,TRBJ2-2,CASSQEGLAGALNTGELFF
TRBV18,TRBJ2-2,CASSPGAGGTGELFF
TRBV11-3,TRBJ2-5,CASSPRDRQETQYF
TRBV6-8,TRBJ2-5,CASSERGEERGTQYF
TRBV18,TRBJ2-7,CASSGPRDRGRYEQYF
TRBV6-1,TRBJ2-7,CASSEAYLGRQGKDEQYF
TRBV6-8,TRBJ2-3,CASRTKGVGSGRAWTDTQYF
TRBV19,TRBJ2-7,CASSPAQGSYEQYF
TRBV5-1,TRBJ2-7,CASSLRDRSSEQYF
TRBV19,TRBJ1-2,CASSIRDGTDGYTF
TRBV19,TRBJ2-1,CASSKAGRSYNEQFF
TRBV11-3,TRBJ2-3,CASSRLPETDTQYF
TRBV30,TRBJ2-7,CAWSPGHREQYF
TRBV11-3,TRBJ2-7,CASSLLRLAGSQYYEQYF
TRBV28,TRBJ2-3,CASSSPGLARKNTDTQYF
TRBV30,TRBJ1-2,CAWSVFQGGKLNYGYTF
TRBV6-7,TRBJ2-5,CASRSRVTQYF
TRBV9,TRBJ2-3,CASSVVGRERTDTQYF
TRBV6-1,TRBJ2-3,CASSEAGGRTDTQYF
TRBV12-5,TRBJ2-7,CASGIQTGTAFSYEQYF
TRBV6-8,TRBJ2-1,CASSYPPGQGGEQFF
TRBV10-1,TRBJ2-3,CASSLAEGTDTQYF
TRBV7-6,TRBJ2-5,CASSPIPLAGEPSGVKTQYF
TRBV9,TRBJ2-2,CASSVAPGGEGGELFF
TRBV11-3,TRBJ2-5,CASSFDRGYGTQYF
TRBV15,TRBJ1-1,CATVGGGGGGEAFF
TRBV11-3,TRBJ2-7,CASSLGEGAYEQYF
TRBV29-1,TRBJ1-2,CSVEVRQGGYGYTF
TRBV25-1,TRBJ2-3,CASSEYGLADGTDTQYF
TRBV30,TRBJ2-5,CAWSGGLAGETQYF
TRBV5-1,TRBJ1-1,CASSLTVEYTEAFF
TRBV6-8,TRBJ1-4,CASRPRQGSQEKLFF
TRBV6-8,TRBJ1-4,CASRNDRDSYEKLFF
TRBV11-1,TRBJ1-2,CASSPMGGIDYGYTF
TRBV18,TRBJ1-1,CASSRGSGGYTEAFF
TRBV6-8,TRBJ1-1,CASRGPLNTEAFF
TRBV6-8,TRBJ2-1,CASTMTGTGGYNEQFF
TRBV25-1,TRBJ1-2,CASSEYGDGYTF
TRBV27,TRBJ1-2,CASSSQDGYGYTF
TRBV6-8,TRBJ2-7,CASTHTGVEQYF
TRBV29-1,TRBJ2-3,CSGGGLRDTQYF
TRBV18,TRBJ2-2,CASSRPLNTGELFF
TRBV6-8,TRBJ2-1,CASSVGGSSYNEQFF
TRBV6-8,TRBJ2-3,CASSYSIAGGPTDTQYF
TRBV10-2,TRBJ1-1,CASSSGRYTEAFF
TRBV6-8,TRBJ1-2,CASTWTRGGVNYGYTF
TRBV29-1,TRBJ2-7,CSVVGVPSYEQYF
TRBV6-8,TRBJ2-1,CASSYYGTSGGAYNEQFF
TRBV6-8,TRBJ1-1,CASSYKRNTEAFF
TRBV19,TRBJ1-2,CASSSRSGLDYGYTF
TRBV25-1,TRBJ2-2,CASSDNDRWATGELFF
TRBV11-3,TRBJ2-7,CASSFGGFAYEQYF